One and the same sample provided the 26 T cell receptor beta chains below, sequenced in a study of shared clonotypes between healthy human individuals. Produced via immunoSEQ multiplex PCR; TCRdb's table is partial and in-frame only. This sample has around 640,000 clones, with approximately 96% found just once. Cells designated naive CD8 were CD45RO-negative and were positively selected for CCR7, with terminally differentiated effector memory CD45RA+ cells excluded. The specimen was naive CD8+ T cells sorted from blood. These receptors were taken from a woman in her twenties or thirties in good health.

The chain combines TRBV4-1 with TRBJ1-2, with D perhaps matching TRBD1 (6 bases). This CDR3 contains 14 residues. From germline, CDR1 is MGHRA and CDR2 YSYEKL. Trimming took off 4 bases at V and 4 bases at J, with 13 bases between the two ends. As DNA, the CDR3 is TGCGCCAGCAGCCCCCTATGGGGGGCCTATGGCTACACCTTC. Amino acids: CASSPLWGAYGYTF.

The rearrangement joins TRBV5-1 to TRBJ2-7; 9 bases are a match to TRBD1. This CDR3 is 15 amino acids long. V lost 2 bases and J lost 5; bases outside the gene matches: 8. Germline lookup yields CDR1 SGHRS and CDR2 YFSETQ. CDR3: CASSFATGGQHEQYF. CDR3 bases: TGCGCCAGCAGCTTTGCGACAGGGGGGCAGCACGAGCAGTACTTC.

The V and J genes are TRBV5-8 and TRBJ1-1; D is undetermined. Germline CDR1 reads SGHTS; CDR2 reads YDEGEE. The CDR3 consists of 10 residues. V was shortened by 2 bases and J by 10 bases, with 6 bases between the two germline ends. CDR3 residues: CASSLAAAFF. The CDR3 nucleotides are TGTGCCAGCAGCTTAGCGGCAGCTTTCTTT.

The chain uses TRBV11-2 and TRBJ2-3; D not certain. Trimming shortened V by 5 bases and J by 1 base, and 13 bases separated the two germline ends. The length of the CDR3 is 15 residues. CDR1 is SGHAT and CDR2 is FQNNGV in the germline V gene. CDR3 sequence (DNA): TGTGCCAGCAGCCTCGGGCAGGCTGGCACAGATACGCAGTATTTT. Residues: CASSLGQAGTDTQYF.

The chain carries TRBV19 and TRBJ2-1; D might be TRBD2 (5 bases). V lost 2 bases to trimming and J lost 7 bases, with 30 bases between them. This CDR3 spans 20 amino acids. Per the germline V gene, CDR1 is LNHDA and CDR2 is SQIVND (reference sequence). CDR3 in DNA: TGTGCCAGTAGTATACATTTGATCAGGAGCGGCTCCATGAGTGATAATGAGCAGTTCTTC. Translating gives CASSIHLIRSGSMSDNEQFF. Full variable domain (rest looked up from reference TRBV19 and TRBJ2-1): DGGITQSPKYLFRKEGQNVTLSCEQNLNHDAMYWYRQDPGQGLRLIYYSQIVNDFQKGDIAEGYSVSREKKESFPLTVTSAQKNPTAFYLCASSIHLIRSGSMSDNEQFFGPGTRLTVL.

The chain employs TRBV30 and TRBJ2-1; D gene unclear. Germline V lookup: CDR1 GTSNPN, CDR2 SVGIG (reference sequence). CDR3 length equals 12 residues. The ends were cut back, 2 bases at V and 8 bases at J, with 10 bases in the middle. The CDR3 region is CAWSTAGYEQFF. For the CDR3, the DNA is TGTGCCTGGAGTACCGCAGGCTATGAGCAGTTCTTC.

The chain combines TRBV16 with TRBJ2-3, with a tentative D call TRBD2 (5 bases). The V gene lost 0 bases and the J gene lost 0 bases, with 10 bases spanning the gap. CDR1 is KGHSY and CDR2 is FQNENV in the germline V gene. CDR3 length: 16 residues. CDR3 region: CASSQSAAASTDTQYF. The CDR3 DNA is TGTGCCAGCAGCCAATCCGCAGCGGCTAGCACAGATACGCAGTATTTT.

This chain links TRBV5-1 with TRBJ2-5; tentatively, D is TRBD2 (6 bases). The length of the CDR3 is 14 residues. Germline V lookup: CDR1 SGHRS, CDR2 YFSETQ. Between the trimmed V and J ends, which lost 4 bases and 5 bases, there was a span of 15 bases. The CDR3 sequence is CASSPGLIRETQYF. In nucleotides, the CDR3 is TGCGCCAGCAGCCCGGGACTTATTAGGGAGACCCAGTACTTC. The full variable domain, completed using reference TRBV5-1 and TRBJ2-5, is KAGVTQTPRYLIKTRGQQVTLSCSPISGHRSVSWYQQTPGQGLQFLFEYFSETQRNKGNFPGRFSGRQFSNSRSEMNVSTLELGDSALYLCASSPGLIRETQYFGPGTRLLVL.

The DNA for the CDR3 is TGTGCCAGCAGCTTACGGGTGGCTAGCGGGAGTGACGGGTACGAGCAGTACTTC. This encodes CASSLRVASGSDGYEQYF. The rearrangement joins TRBV13 to TRBJ2-7; 10 bases map to TRBD2. CDR3 length equals 18 residues. V lost 2 bases and J lost 4; bases outside the gene matches: 14. Germline V lookup: CDR1 PRHDT, CDR2 FYEKMQ (reference sequence). The full variable domain, in which reference TRBV13 and TRBJ2-7 provide the parts outside the CDR3, is AAGVIQSPRHLIKEKRETATLKCYPIPRHDTVYWYQQGPGQDPQFLISFYEKMQSDKGSIPDRFSAQQFSDYHSELNMSSLELGDSALYFCASSLRVASGSDGYEQYFGPGTRLTVT.

In this sample, this clone turned up once. V gene TRBV27 combines with J gene TRBJ2-5, with a weak D call TRBD2 (5 bases). The germline CDR1 and CDR2 sequences are MNHEY and SMNVEV (reference sequence). Between the trimmed V and J ends, which lost 6 bases and 2 bases, there was a span of 16 bases. The CDR3 runs to 15 residues. The CDR3 DNA reads TGTGCCAGCAGATCCCTGGAGGTAGAGCAAGAGACCCAGTACTTC. Translating gives CASRSLEVEQETQYF.

The V call is TRBV5-4, the J call TRBJ2-5, with D uncertain. The CDR3 is 16 residues long. Looked up from germline, CDR1 is SGHNT and CDR2 is YYREEE (reference sequence). V shed 4 bases and J shed 5 bases, with 21 bases lying between them. The CDR3: CASSPLPEESQETQYF. The DNA of the CDR3 is TGTGCCAGCAGCCCCCTCCCTGAAGAGAGTCAGGAGACCCAGTACTTC.

This chain uses TRBV7-9 with TRBJ2-1; 8 positions match TRBD2. Looked up from germline, CDR1 is SEHNR and CDR2 is FQNEAQ (reference sequence). J gave up 8 bases and V 1 base, and 13 bases lay outside the gene matches. The CDR3 covers 17 residues. The CDR3 nucleotides read TGTGCCAGCAGCTTAGTTTTAAGGCGGGAGGATTTCCATGAGCAGTTCTTC. It encodes CASSLVLRREDFHEQFF.

The rearrangement uses TRBV9 and TRBJ2-1; possibly TRBD1 or TRBD2 for D (5 bases each). This CDR3 comprises 14 residues. V lost 0 bases and J lost 5, with 9 bases in between. Germline V CDR1 and CDR2: SGDLS, YYNGEE. The CDR3 DNA sequence: TGTGCCAGCAGCGTAGATTTGGGGGACAATGAGCAGTTCTTC. Translating it yields CASSVDLGDNEQFF.

The V gene is TRBV29-1, the J gene TRBJ2-5; TRBD1 might be the D (6 bases). The CDR3 extends over 14 amino acids. Germline CDR1 SQVTM, CDR2 ANQGSEA. V lost 1 base and J lost 0, with 9 bases in between. CDR3 DNA sequence: TGCAGCGTTGAAGCTCGGGACAACCAAGAGACCCAGTACTTC. As protein: CSVEARDNQETQYF.

For this clone: The sample contains more than one DNA sequence encoding this CDR3. The V and J genes are TRBV27 and TRBJ2-2; D is possibly TRBD1 or TRBD2 (6 bases each). CDR3 size: 11 residues. V was clipped by 8 bases and J by 6 bases, with 7 bases between them. Germline assignment: CDR1 MNHEY and CDR2 SMNVEV (reference sequence). For the CDR3, the DNA is TGTGCCAGCCGGGGGCCCGGGGAGCTGTTTTTT. Its protein product is CASRGPGELFF.

This clone was seen only a few times. V is TRBV6-1 and J is TRBJ1-5, with 7 bases lining up with TRBD1. Germline V gene data show CDR1 as MNHNS and CDR2 as SASEGT. The ends lost 5 bases at V and 5 bases at J; junction bases unmatched: 9. CDR3 length: 15 amino acids. The CDR3 loop is CASSKRQGLDQPQHF. Here the CDR3 DNA reads TGTGCCAGCAGTAAACGACAGGGATTGGATCAGCCCCAGCATTTT.

The chain joins TRBV7-8 to TRBJ1-1, with 9 bases identical to TRBD1. Germline values: CDR1 SGHVS, CDR2 FQNEAQ. This CDR3 comprises 16 residues. V gave up 2 bases and J gave up 0 bases; unmatched junction bases: 4. CDR3 loop: CASSLRDRAMNTEAFF. The CDR3 region has the DNA TGTGCCAGCAGCTTAAGGGACAGGGCTATGAACACTGAAGCTTTCTTT.

The CDR3 here is CASSVSGSSYNEQFF. CDR3 nucleotides: TGTGCCAGCAGTGTGAGCGGGAGTTCCTACAATGAGCAGTTCTTC. This chain links TRBV27 with TRBJ2-1, with 8 bases identical to TRBD2. The trim removed 5 bases at V and 1 base at J, leaving 4 bases unmatched. The germline V gene has CDR1 MNHEY and CDR2 SMNVEV (reference sequence). The CDR3 length is 15 residues.

CDR3 nucleotide sequence: TGTGCCAGCAGCCCTCAGGAGGGGGAGCAGTTCTTC. Its translation: CASSPQEGEQFF. V is TRBV13 and J is TRBJ2-1, with D maybe TRBD2 (6 bases). Germline V gene sequence: CDR1 PRHDT, CDR2 FYEKMQ (reference sequence). V was clipped by 5 bases and J by 10 bases, with 12 bases between them. This CDR3 is built from 12 residues.

The gene calls are TRBV7-6 and TRBJ2-7; 8 bases are shared with TRBD2. Trimming took 5 bases from V and 3 from J; bases not matched to a gene: 9. The germline gives CDR1 SGHVS, CDR2 FNYEAQ. CDR3 size: 15 residues. DNA for the CDR3: TGTGCCAGCAGCCCCCGGCTAGCGGGTTTCTACGAGCAGTACTTC. Its protein is CASSPRLAGFYEQYF.

The rearrangement joins TRBV27 to TRBJ1-1; D unclear. The CDR3 spans 15 residues. Trimming pared 4 bases from V and 0 bases from J, leaving 12 bases between. Germline values: CDR1 MNHEY, CDR2 SMNVEV (reference sequence). The CDR3: CASSSTGRLNTEAFF. The DNA for the CDR3 is TGTGCCAGCAGTTCGACGGGGAGGTTGAACACTGAAGCTTTCTTT.

CDR3 loop: CASSRKRDEKLFF. The CDR3 coding sequence is TGCGCCAGCAGCCGCAAAAGGGATGAAAAACTGTTTTTT. The chain combines TRBV4-1 with TRBJ1-4; D is undetermined. The CDR3 spans 13 residues. V lost 4 bases and J 6 bases, leaving 9 bases between the germline ends. Germline V lookup: CDR1 MGHRA, CDR2 YSYEKL.

This clone was seen once. The chain combines TRBV5-1 with TRBJ2-7; D is perhaps TRBD1 (5 bases). This CDR3 spans 15 amino acids. Germline V gives CDR1 SGHRS, CDR2 YFSETQ. Trimming pared 0 bases from V and 3 bases from J, leaving 13 bases between. As DNA, the CDR3 is TGCGCCAGCAGCTTGGAGTTTGACAGAGTCTACGAGCAGTACTTC. Amino acids: CASSLEFDRVYEQYF. The full variable domain, with the rest looked up from reference TRBV5-1 and TRBJ2-7, is KAGVTQTPRYLIKTRGQQVTLSCSPISGHRSVSWYQQTPGQGLQFLFEYFSETQRNKGNFPGRFSGRQFSNSRSEMNVSTLELGDSALYLCASSLEFDRVYEQYFGPGTRLTVT.

The chain is built from TRBV2 and TRBJ2-7; the D call may be TRBD1 or TRBD2 (5 bases each). CDR1 SNHLY and CDR2 FYNNEI come from the germline V gene. The V end was cut by 0 bases, the J end by 6 bases, with 9 bases between. The CDR3 has 13 amino acids. The CDR3 DNA follows: TGTGCCAGCAGTGAAGCGAGGGGTGGCGAGCAGTACTTC. As protein: CASSEARGGEQYF.

The chain is built from TRBV28 and TRBJ1-1; no reliable D call. The CDR3 is 17 residues long. Trimming took 7 bases from V and 0 from J, leaving 21 bases between them. CDR1 and CDR2 from the germline V gene are MDHEN and SYDVKM. The CDR3 spells CASTKQSPGPLNTEAFF. CDR3 bases: TGTGCCAGCACCAAACAATCTCCTGGCCCTTTGAACACTGAAGCTTTCTTT.

The table lists this clone with a count of one. One end of the junction varies from germline; a read error may be responsible. The genes are TRBV28 and TRBJ2-7; a weak D match, TRBD1 (6 bases). The CDR3 runs to 16 residues. Per the germline V gene, CDR1 is MDHEN and CDR2 is SYDVKM. The CDR3, as DNA: TGTGCCAGCAGTTCTTTAGGGGGTGACCCCTCCGACGAGCAGTACTTC. Protein product: CASSSLGGDPSDEQYF.